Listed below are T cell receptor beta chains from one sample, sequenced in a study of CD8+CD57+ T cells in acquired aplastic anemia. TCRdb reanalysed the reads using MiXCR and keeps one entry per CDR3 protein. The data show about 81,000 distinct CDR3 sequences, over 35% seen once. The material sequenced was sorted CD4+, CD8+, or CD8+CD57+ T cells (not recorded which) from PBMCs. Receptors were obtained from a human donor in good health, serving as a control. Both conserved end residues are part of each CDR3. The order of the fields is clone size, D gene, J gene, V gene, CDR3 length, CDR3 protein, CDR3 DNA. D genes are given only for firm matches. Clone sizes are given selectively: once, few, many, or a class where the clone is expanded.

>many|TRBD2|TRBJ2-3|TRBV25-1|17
CASSYPGLAESTDTQYF
TGTGCCAGCAGCTATCCGGGACTAGCGGAAAGCACAGATACGCAGTATTTT
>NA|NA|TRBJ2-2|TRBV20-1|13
CSARDPGTGELFF
TGCAGTGCTAGAGATCCTGGCACCGGGGAGCTGTTTTTT
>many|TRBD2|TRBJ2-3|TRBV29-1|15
CSVDRTSGMSDTQYF
TGCAGCGTTGACCGGACTAGCGGGATGTCAGATACGCAGTATTTT
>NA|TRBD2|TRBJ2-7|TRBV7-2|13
CASTSGPGYEQYF
TGTGCCAGCACTAGCGGGCCCGGTTACGAGCAGTACTTC
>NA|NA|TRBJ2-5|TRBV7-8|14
CASSPLSPQETQYF
TGTGCCAGCAGCCCCTTGAGCCCCCAAGAGACCCAGTACTTC
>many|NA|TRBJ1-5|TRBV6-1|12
CATGWPNQPQHF
TGTGCCACCGGATGGCCCAATCAGCCCCAGCATTTT
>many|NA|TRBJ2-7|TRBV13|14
CASSARDSAYEQYF
TGTGCCAGCAGCGCCCGGGACTCCGCCTACGAGCAGTACTTC
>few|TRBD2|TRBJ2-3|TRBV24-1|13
CATSGGTTDTQYF
TGTGCCACCAGCGGGGGGACCACAGATACGCAGTATTTT
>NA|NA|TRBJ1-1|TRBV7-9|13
CASLGGLNTEAFF
TGTGCCAGCCTCGGGGGTCTGAACACTGAAGCTTTCTTT
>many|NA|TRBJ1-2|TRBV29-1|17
CSVGLSYRQIREPWYTF
TGCAGCGTTGGCCTCAGTTACAGACAGATACGCGAACCGTGGTACACCTTC
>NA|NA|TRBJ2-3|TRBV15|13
CATSTGGTDTQYF
TGTGCCACCAGCACCGGGGGAACCGATACGCAGTATTTT
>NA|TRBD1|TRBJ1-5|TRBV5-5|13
CASGGQGDQPQHF
TGTGCCAGCGGCGGACAGGGCGATCAGCCCCAGCATTTT
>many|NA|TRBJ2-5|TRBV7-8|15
CASSSQTTGAETQYF
TGTGCCAGCAGCTCCCAGACGACAGGCGCAGAGACCCAGTACTTC
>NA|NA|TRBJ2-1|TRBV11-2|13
CASSFEGGYEQFF
TGTGCCAGCAGCTTTGAGGGGGGGTATGAGCAGTTCTTC
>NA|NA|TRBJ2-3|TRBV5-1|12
CASSVSSDTQYF
TGCGCCAGCAGCGTGTCTTCAGATACGCAGTATTTT
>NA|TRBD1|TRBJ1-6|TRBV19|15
CASSTQGQGNSPLHF
TGTGCCAGTAGTACGCAGGGACAGGGGAATTCACCCCTCCACTTT
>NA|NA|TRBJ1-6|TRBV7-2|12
CASSRTALSLHF
TGTGCCAGCAGCAGGACAGCCCTCTCCCTCCACTTT
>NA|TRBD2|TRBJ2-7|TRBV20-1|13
CSAPGLAAYEQYF
TGCAGTGCCCCGGGACTAGCTGCGTACGAGCAGTACTTC
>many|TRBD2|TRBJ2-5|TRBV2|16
CASSEPSGGAQETQYF
TGTGCCAGCAGTGAGCCAAGCGGGGGGGCCCAAGAGACCCAGTACTTC
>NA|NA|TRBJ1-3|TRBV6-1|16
CASTLGGGPSGNTIYF
TGTGCCAGCACCCTGGGAGGGGGTCCATCTGGAAACACCATATATTTT
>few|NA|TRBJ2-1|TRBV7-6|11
CASSLNNEQFF
TGTGCCAGCAGCTTAAACAATGAGCAGTTCTTC
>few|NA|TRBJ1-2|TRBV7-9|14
CASSPPSTAYGYTF
TGTGCCAGCAGCCCGCCGAGTACAGCCTATGGCTACACCTTC
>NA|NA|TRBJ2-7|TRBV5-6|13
CASSLTDSYEQYF
TGTGCCAGCAGCTTGACCGACTCCTACGAGCAGTACTTC
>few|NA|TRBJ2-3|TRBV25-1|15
CASSALAPDADTQYF
TGTGCCAGCAGTGCCCTAGCGCCTGACGCAGATACGCAGTATTTT
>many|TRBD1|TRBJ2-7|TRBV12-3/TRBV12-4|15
CASSSGTASSYEQYF
TGTGCCAGCAGTTCCGGGACAGCCAGCTCCTACGAGCAGTACTTC
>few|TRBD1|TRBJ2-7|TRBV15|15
CATSIGGQGYYEQYF
TGTGCCACCAGCATAGGGGGACAGGGATACTACGAGCAGTACTTC
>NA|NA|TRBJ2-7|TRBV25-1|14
CASSQDNGWIKQYF
TGCGCCAGCAGCCAAGACAACGGGTGGATTAAGCAGTACTTC
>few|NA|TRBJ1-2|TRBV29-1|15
CSASTSDEYPNGYTF
TGCAGCGCCTCGACCTCTGATGAGTACCCAAATGGCTACACCTTC
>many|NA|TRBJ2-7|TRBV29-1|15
CSVAPRDTGADEQYF
TGCAGCGTTGCTCCGCGGGACACGGGGGCCGACGAGCAGTACTTC
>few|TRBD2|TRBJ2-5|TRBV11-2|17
CASSLDGSGRWRETQYF
TGTGCCAGCAGCTTAGATGGTAGCGGGAGATGGCGTGAGACCCAGTACTTC
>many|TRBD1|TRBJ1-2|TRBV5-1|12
CASQEGADGYTF
TGCGCCAGTCAAGAGGGGGCTGATGGCTACACCTTC
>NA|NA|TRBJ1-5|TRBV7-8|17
CASSPQNEDRQRQPQHF
TGTGCCAGCAGCCCACAAAACGAGGACAGACAGCGTCAGCCCCAGCATTTT
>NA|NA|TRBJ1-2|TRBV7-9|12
CASSPRDYGYTF
TGTGCCAGCAGCCCCCGGGACTATGGCTACACCTTC
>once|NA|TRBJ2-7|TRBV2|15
CASSIYRETSYEQYF
TGTGCCAGCAGTATTTACAGGGAAACCTCCTACGAGCAGTACTTC
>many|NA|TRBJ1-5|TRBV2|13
CASSEAGIQPQHF
TGTGCCAGCAGTGAAGCAGGGATTCAGCCCCAGCATTTT
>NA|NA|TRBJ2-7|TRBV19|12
CASGSRLYEQYF
TGTGCCAGTGGGTCCCGGCTCTACGAGCAGTACTTC
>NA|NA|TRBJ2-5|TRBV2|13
CASSRGLQETQYF
TGTGCCAGCAGCCGGGGACTTCAAGAGACCCAGTACTTC
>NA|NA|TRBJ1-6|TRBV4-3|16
CASSQDFRQASNALHF
TGCGCCAGCAGCCAAGATTTTCGGCAGGCATCAAACGCCCTCCACTTT
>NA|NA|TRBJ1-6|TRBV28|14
CASGETSYNSPLHF
TGTGCCAGCGGAGAGACCAGTTATAATTCACCCCTCCACTTT
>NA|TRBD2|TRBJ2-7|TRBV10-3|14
CAISLAASSYEQYF
TGTGCCATCTCCCTAGCGGCAAGCTCCTACGAGCAGTACTTC
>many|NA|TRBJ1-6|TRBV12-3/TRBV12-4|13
CASSLIGSSPLHF
TGTGCCAGCAGTTTAATAGGGTCTTCACCCCTCCACTTT
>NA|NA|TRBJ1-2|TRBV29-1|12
CSVDSGINGYTF
TGCAGCGTTGACTCGGGGATAAATGGCTACACCTTC
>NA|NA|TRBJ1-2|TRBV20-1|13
CSARVRDTYGYTF
TGCAGTGCTAGAGTTAGGGACACCTATGGCTACACCTTC
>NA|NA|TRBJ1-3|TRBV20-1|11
CSARVLDTIYF
TGCAGTGCTAGAGTTTTGGACACCATATATTTT
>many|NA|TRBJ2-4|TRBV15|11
CATRTLDIQYF
TGTGCCACCAGGACTCTCGACATTCAGTACTTC
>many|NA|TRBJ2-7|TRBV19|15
CATYSVGQTGGEQYF
TGTGCCACCTATAGCGTCGGGCAGACTGGTGGCGAGCAGTACTTC
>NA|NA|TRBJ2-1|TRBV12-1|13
CASSPRGADEQFF
TGTGCCAGCAGTCCTCGGGGCGCGGATGAGCAGTTCTTC
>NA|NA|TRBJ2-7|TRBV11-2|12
CASSDPVGERYF
TGCGCCAGCAGCGACCCGGTGGGTGAGCGGTACTTC
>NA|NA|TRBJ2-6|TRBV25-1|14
CASSPPSGANVLTF
TGTGCCAGCTCCCCCCCCTCTGGGGCCAACGTCCTGACTTTC
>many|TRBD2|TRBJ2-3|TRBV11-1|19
CASSGEVIVSGGDTDTQYF
TGTGCCAGCAGCGGGGAGGTCATTGTTAGCGGGGGAGACACAGATACGCAGTATTTT
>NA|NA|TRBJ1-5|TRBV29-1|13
CSVARGSNQPQHF
TGCAGCGTAGCCCGCGGTAGCAATCAGCCCCAGCATTTT
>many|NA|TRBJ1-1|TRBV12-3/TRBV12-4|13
CASRGHPNTEAFF
TGTGCCAGCAGGGGACATCCGAACACTGAAGCTTTCTTT
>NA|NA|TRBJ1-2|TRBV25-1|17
CASSQGLTGGSTYGYTF
TGCGCCAGCAGCCAGGGTTTGACAGGCGGATCAACATATGGCTACACCTTC
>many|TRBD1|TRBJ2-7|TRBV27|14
CASSSYRGDYEQYF
TGTGCCAGCAGTTCTTACAGGGGGGACTACGAGCAGTACTTC
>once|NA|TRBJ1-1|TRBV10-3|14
CAIRDDNAIATAFF
TGTGCCATCAGGGATGACAACGCGATCGCAACAGCTTTCTTT
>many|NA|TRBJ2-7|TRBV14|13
CASSQVQGREQYF
TGTGCCAGCAGCCAAGTGCAGGGCCGCGAGCAGTACTTC
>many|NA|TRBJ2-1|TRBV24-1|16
CATSDSESWSYNEQFF
TGTGCCACCAGTGATTCAGAGAGTTGGTCCTACAATGAGCAGTTCTTC
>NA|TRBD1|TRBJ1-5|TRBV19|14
CASSSGTAQQPQHF
TGTGCCAGTAGTAGTGGGACAGCACAACAGCCCCAGCATTTT
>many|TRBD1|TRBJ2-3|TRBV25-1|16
CASSGRGQESTDTQYF
TGTGCCAGCAGTGGCCGAGGACAGGAAAGCACAGATACGCAGTATTTT
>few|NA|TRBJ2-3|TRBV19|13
CASGEGATDTQYF
TGTGCCAGCGGGGAGGGGGCCACAGATACGCAGTATTTT